Below, 16 T cell receptor beta chains from the same sample are listed, as sequenced in a study of blood T cell repertoires in COVID-19. Measured with immunoSEQ multiplex PCR; TCRdb has only the in-frame clones, and not every one. The data contain more than 200,000 clones, around 84% of them singletons. Sequencing was done on a sample of PBMCs or T cells enriched from blood (not recorded which). The receptors shown here come from a man between 40 and 49 years old who had recovered from COVID-19.

The chain is built from TRBV27 and TRBJ2-2, with TRBD2 matching over 9 bases. This CDR3 comprises 14 residues. From germline, CDR1 is MNHEY and CDR2 SMNVEV (reference sequence). J was trimmed by 6 bases and V by 7 bases; bases with no gene match: 6. In DNA form, the CDR3 reads TGTGCCAGCAAAATAGCGGGAGATTCCGGGGAGCTGTTTTTT. Translation gives CASKIAGDSGELFF.

The chain uses TRBV30 and TRBJ1-3, with a possible D match to TRBD1 (5 bases). This CDR3 is 13 amino acids long. Deletions cut 5 bases from V and 2 bases from J, with 10 bases between. The germline CDR1 and CDR2 sequences are GTSNPN and SVGIG (reference sequence). CDR3 nucleotides: TGTGCCTGGGGGGGGAGGGCTGGAAACACCATATATTTT. Translating gives CAWGGRAGNTIYF.

The J gene is TRBJ2-5, the V gene TRBV30; TRBD1 is a possible D gene (5 bases). Per germline, CDR1 GTSNPN and CDR2 SVGIG (reference sequence). This CDR3 region has 13 residues. V dropped 2 bases and J dropped 0 bases, with 7 bases sitting between them. The DNA for the CDR3 is TGTGCCTGGAGTCGACAGTACCAAGAGACCCAGTACTTC. This sequence encodes CAWSRQYQETQYF.

The chain uses TRBV19 and TRBJ2-1; 7 bases are a match to TRBD1. The CDR3 covers 13 residues. Trimming took 2 bases from V and 10 from J; bases not matched to a gene: 5. The germline V gene encodes CDR1 LNHDA and CDR2 SQIVND (reference sequence). The CDR3 here is CASSIWDSLEQFF. Here the CDR3 DNA reads TGTGCCAGTAGTATATGGGACAGCTTGGAGCAGTTCTTC.

The genes are TRBV13 and TRBJ1-5; no reliable D call. CDR1 and CDR2 (germline): PRHDT, FYEKMQ (reference sequence). The CDR3 sequence is 12 residues long. The V end was cut by 3 bases, the J end by 4 bases, with 4 bases between. The CDR3 is CASSFPNQPQHF. DNA for the CDR3: TGTGCCAGCAGCTTCCCAAATCAGCCCCAGCATTTT. Looking up the rest from reference TRBV13 and TRBJ1-5 gives the full variable domain: AAGVIQSPRHLIKEKRETATLKCYPIPRHDTVYWYQQGPGQDPQFLISFYEKMQSDKGSIPDRFSAQQFSDYHSELNMSSLELGDSALYFCASSFPNQPQHFGDGTRLSIL.

Written as DNA, the CDR3 is TGTGCCAGCAGTGAATCCCCAGGGGTCAACCAGCCCCAGCATTTT. Translating gives CASSESPGVNQPQHF. The chain couples TRBV25-1 to TRBJ1-5, with D possibly matching TRBD1 (6 bases). Germline assignment: CDR1 MGHDK and CDR2 SYGVNS. The CDR3 consists of 15 residues. Trimming shortened V by 1 base and J by 7 bases, and 14 bases separated the two germline ends. The variable domain in full, with the rest retrieved from reference TRBV25-1 and TRBJ1-5, is EADIYQTPRYLVIGTGKKITLECSQTMGHDKMYWYQQDPGMELHLIHYSYGVNSTEKGDLSSESTVSRIRTEHFPLTLESARPSHTSQYLCASSESPGVNQPQHFGDGTRLSIL.

The rearrangement joins TRBV11-2 to TRBJ2-4, with TRBD2 identical over 9 bases. From germline, CDR1 is SGHAT and CDR2 FQNNGV. The CDR3 loop spans 16 amino acids. V dropped 5 bases and J dropped 0; count of bases not matched to a gene: 5. The CDR3 nucleotides read TGTGCCAGCAGCCCGCTAGCGGGACTAGCCAAAAACATTCAGTACTTC. It yields the protein CASSPLAGLAKNIQYF. Combining the CDR3 with reference TRBV11-2 and TRBJ2-4 gives the whole variable domain EAGVAQSPRYKIIEKRQSVAFWCNPISGHATLYWYQQILGQGPKLLIQFQNNGVVDDSQLPKDRFSAERLKGVDSTLKIQPAKLEDSAVYLCASSPLAGLAKNIQYFGAGTRLSVL.

The V and J genes are TRBV6-1 and TRBJ1-5, with TRBD1 matching over 12 bases. This CDR3 spans 16 amino acids. After removal of 2 bases from V and 4 bases from J, the junction contained 3 bases not matched to a gene. Germline V CDR1 and CDR2: MNHNS, SASEGT. The CDR3 DNA reads TGTGCCAGCAGTGAACGGGGACAGGGGGCTAATCAGCCCCAGCATTTT. It codes for CASSERGQGANQPQHF.

The chain links TRBV18 to TRBJ2-2, with D perhaps matching TRBD2 (5 bases). The germline V gene encodes CDR1 KGHSH and CDR2 LQKENI. The V gene lost 1 base and the J gene lost 7 bases, with 16 bases spanning the gap. This CDR3 has 16 residues. The CDR3 DNA is TGTGCCAGCTCACCACGAGGGTCCGCGAGTAGCGGGGAGCTGTTTTTT. Translated, it gives CASSPRGSASSGELFF.

The chain couples TRBV29-1 to TRBJ1-1; D not certain. Germline V gene data show CDR1 as SQVTM and CDR2 as ANQGSEA. The CDR3 totals 16 residues. Deletions cut 5 bases from V and 4 bases from J, with 23 bases between. CDR3 nucleotides: TGCAGCGTTTTTTTACCGGGAGACTGGGTGGGCACTGAAGCTTTCTTT. Its translation: CSVFLPGDWVGTEAFF.

V gene TRBV19 combines with J gene TRBJ2-1; possible D gene TRBD1, 6 bases. With 5 bases removed from V and 3 bases from J, the gap between germline ends came to 17 bases. CDR1 and CDR2 (germline): LNHDA, SQIVND (reference sequence). This CDR3 has 16 amino acids. The CDR3 here is CASSPMVGHNYNEQFF. CDR3 nucleotide sequence: TGTGCCAGTAGTCCTATGGTGGGACATAACTACAATGAGCAGTTCTTC.

This clone was seen once. V is TRBV11-3 and J is TRBJ2-5; 7 bases align to TRBD1. Unmatched junction bases numbered 8, after V lost 1 base and J lost 3 bases. This CDR3 region has 16 residues. CDR1 is SGHNT and CDR2 is YENEEA in the germline V gene. The CDR3 nucleotides are TGTGCCAGCAGCTTAGGGGTCAGGGGGAATGAAGAGACCCAGTACTTC. The encoded protein is CASSLGVRGNEETQYF.

The chain recombines TRBV2 with TRBJ2-5; 9 bases line up with TRBD2. Germline CDR1 is SNHLY and CDR2 is FYNNEI. V lost 7 bases to trimming and J lost 5 bases; unmatched junction nucleotides: 5. The CDR3 spans 13 residues. The CDR3 sequence: CASISSGVETQYF. The CDR3 DNA follows: TGTGCCAGCATCTCTAGCGGGGTGGAGACCCAGTACTTC.

The V call is TRBV24-1, the J call TRBJ1-5, with TRBD1 as a possible D gene (6 bases). The germline CDR1 and CDR2 sequences are KGHDR and SFDVKD. The CDR3 extends over 13 amino acids. V was trimmed by 11 bases and J by 4 bases, leaving 14 bases between them. The CDR3 reads CARAGAWNQPQHF. DNA of the CDR3: TGTGCCAGGGCAGGGGCTTGGAATCAGCCCCAGCATTTT.

The genes are TRBV4-2 and TRBJ1-1; possibly TRBD1 for D (5 bases). V was trimmed by 1 base and J by 5 bases, leaving 11 bases between them. This CDR3 comprises 14 residues. Germline V lookup: CDR1 LGHNA, CDR2 YNFKEQ. The CDR3 nucleotides read TGTGCCAGCAGCCAAGTATCAGGGCGAACTGAAGCTTTCTTT. Amino acids: CASSQVSGRTEAFF.

The chain employs TRBV5-1 and TRBJ1-1; D is undetermined. V was cut by 7 bases and J by 1 base, with 14 bases left in between. The germline CDR1 and CDR2 sequences are SGHRS and YFSETQ. The CDR3 covers 14 residues. The CDR3: CASATGYANTEAFF. CDR3 DNA: TGCGCCAGCGCCACGGGTTACGCGAACACTGAAGCTTTCTTT.